This passage covers 9 T cell receptor beta chains from one sample sequenced in a study of cytomegalovirus exposure and HLA in healthy donors. The method was immunoSEQ multiplex PCR; TCRdb's version includes in-frame clones alone and lacks a portion of them. The sample includes 100,000 to 150,000 clones, 89% of them seen just once. The material sequenced was PBMCs. The receptors were sampled from a woman aged 18 to 35 in good health and CMV-seronegative.

The chain couples TRBV7-9 to TRBJ2-7; 7 bases are shared with TRBD2. CDR1 and CDR2 from the germline V gene are SEHNR and FQNEAQ (reference sequence). This CDR3 comprises 12 residues. J lost 7 bases, V lost 1 base, and 1 base had no gene match. For the CDR3, the DNA is TGTGCCAGCAGCTTAGGGCGGGAGGAGCAGTACTTC. Protein: CASSLGREEQYF.

The gene calls are TRBV10-2 and TRBJ1-2; no firm D call. The CDR3 is made up of 15 amino acids. Germline V gene sequence: CDR1 WSHSY, CDR2 SAAADI. Trimming took 0 bases from V and 7 from J, leaving 15 bases between them. CDR3 coding DNA: TGCGCCAGCAGTGAGTCGACTTTGGCTTATATTGGCTACACCTTC. Amino acid sequence: CASSESTLAYIGYTF.

The chain links TRBV5-1 to TRBJ1-6; D is perhaps TRBD1 (6 bases). The CDR3 is made up of 14 amino acids. Germline CDR1 is SGHRS and CDR2 is YFSETQ. V was cut by 3 bases and J by 6 bases, with 10 bases left in between. CDR3: CASSSGQPNSPLHF. The DNA for the CDR3 is TGCGCCAGCAGCTCCGGACAGCCTAATTCACCCCTCCACTTT.

This chain links TRBV11-2 with TRBJ1-1; D unresolved. The CDR3 is 12 amino acids. CDR1 SGHAT and CDR2 FQNNGV come from the germline V gene. The V gene lost 5 bases and the J gene lost 8 bases, with 12 bases spanning the gap. CDR3: CASSGRNAEAFF. In nucleotides, the CDR3 is TGTGCCAGCAGCGGCAGGAATGCGGAAGCTTTCTTT.

For this clone: Mismatch with germline at one junction end may stem from a read error. The CDR3 DNA follows: TGCGCCAGCAGCAGGACTAGCGGCTACGATGAGCAGTTCTTC. It yields the protein CASSRTSGYDEQFF. This chain connects TRBV5-1 to TRBJ2-1, with 10 positions matching TRBD2. CDR1 SGHRS and CDR2 YFSETQ come from the germline V gene. This CDR3 is 14 amino acids long.

As DNA, the CDR3 is TGCGCCAGCAGTGAGTCTATGAACTATGGCTACACCTTC. It translates to CASSESMNYGYTF. The gene calls are TRBV10-1 and TRBJ1-2; the D is unclear. CDR3 length equals 13 residues. Looked up from germline, CDR1 is WNHNN and CDR2 is SYGVQD (reference sequence). Trimming shortened V by 0 bases and J by 2 bases, and 4 bases separated the two germline ends.

The V call is TRBV25-1, the J call TRBJ2-2; TRBD1 aligns across 9 bases. Germline V lookup: CDR1 MGHDK, CDR2 SYGVNS. This CDR3 is built from 14 residues. The trim removed 8 bases at V and 7 bases at J, leaving 8 bases unmatched. Written as DNA, the CDR3 is TGTGCCAGCCAGACAGGGGGGTTTGTCGGGGAGCTGTTTTTT. Translated: CASQTGGFVGELFF.

The chain links TRBV6-5 to TRBJ1-2, with a weak D call TRBD1 (6 bases). The CDR3 totals 14 residues. The germline V gene encodes CDR1 MNHEY and CDR2 SVGAGI. Deletions cut 8 bases from V and 5 bases from J, with 18 bases between. The DNA of the CDR3 is TGTGCCAGCGGTATTGGGGGGGGCGGGTATGGCTACACCTTC. Its protein is CASGIGGGGYGYTF.

This chain uses TRBV5-4 with TRBJ2-3; no firm D call. The CDR3 runs 15 residues. Per the germline V gene, CDR1 is SGHNT and CDR2 is YYREEE (reference sequence). Trimming took off 4 bases at V and 6 bases at J, with 18 bases between the two ends. This CDR3 is CASSRQTPQVDTQYF. CDR3 bases: TGTGCCAGCAGCAGGCAAACACCCCAGGTGGATACGCAGTATTTT. The full variable domain, with the rest looked up from reference TRBV5-4 and TRBJ2-3, is ETGVTQSPTHLIKTRGQQVTLRCSSQSGHNTVSWYQQALGQGPQFIFQYYREEENGRGNFPPRFSGLQFPNYSSELNVNALELDDSALYLCASSRQTPQVDTQYFGPGTRLTVL.